The 26 T cell receptor beta chains in this list originate from one sample, sequenced in a study of blood T cell repertoires in COVID-19. Produced via immunoSEQ multiplex PCR; TCRdb's table is partial and in-frame only. The sample has some 16,000 clones, roughly 80% seen once. Sequenced input: peripheral blood. These receptors originate from a man between 65 and 80 years old with active or convalescent COVID-19.

The chain employs TRBV6-2 or TRBV6-3 and TRBJ2-4; no reliable D call. CDR1 is MNHEY, CDR2 SVGEGT, per germline. The CDR3 contains 16 residues. V was clipped by 0 bases and J by 0 bases, with 9 bases between them. The CDR3 DNA follows: TGTGCCAGCAGTTACTCCAAGCAGGTAGCCAAAAACATTCAGTACTTC. Its protein product is CASSYSKQVAKNIQYF.

This chain joins TRBV5-4 and TRBJ2-3; 12 positions match TRBD2. Germline-derived CDR1 and CDR2 are SGHNT and YYREEE (reference sequence). Unmatched junction bases numbered 8, after V lost 3 bases and J lost 3 bases. This CDR3 contains 17 residues. The CDR3 bases are TGTGCCAGCAGCTCCAAGACTAGCGGGAGTGGTACAGATACGCAGTATTTT. This translates into CASSSKTSGSGTDTQYF.

This clone has a single count. The CDR3 reads CASSPGHPNNEKLFF. The CDR3, as DNA: TGCGCCAGCAGCCCGGGACACCCTAACAATGAAAAACTGTTTTTT. The J gene is TRBJ1-4, the V gene TRBV5-1; the D gene is possibly TRBD1 (6 bases). Germline loops: CDR1 SGHRS, CDR2 YFSETQ. The germline V and J ends were trimmed by 4 bases and 5 bases, with 15 bases remaining between them. The CDR3 loop spans 15 amino acids.

The chain joins TRBV30 to TRBJ2-2; the D is unclear. Germline assignment: CDR1 GTSNPN and CDR2 SVGIG (reference sequence). The V end lost 3 bases, the J end lost 5 bases, and 10 bases lay between the germline ends. The CDR3 extends over 13 amino acids. CDR3 bases: TGTGCCTGGAGGTCATGGCTTACCGGGGAGCTGTTTTTT. Its translation: CAWRSWLTGELFF.

The rearrangement uses TRBV6-1 and TRBJ1-4, with D possibly TRBD1 on 6 matching bases. The CDR3 has 15 residues. Germline V gives CDR1 MNHNS, CDR2 SASEGT. V gave up 3 bases and J gave up 3 bases, with 11 bases separating them. CDR3 sequence: CASSDRGMSNEKLFF. CDR3 nucleotides: TGTGCCAGCAGTGACAGGGGAATGTCTAATGAAAAACTGTTTTTT.

The chain combines TRBV5-4 with TRBJ2-7, with 7 nucleotides matching TRBD2. This CDR3 is built from 16 residues. CDR1 and CDR2 from the germline V gene are SGHNT and YYREEE (reference sequence). V was clipped by 4 bases and J by 3 bases; unmatched bases: 13. The CDR3 DNA follows: TGTGCCAGCAGCCCTTCCTTGACGGGGGGAATCTACGAGCAGTACTTC. It specifies CASSPSLTGGIYEQYF. Using reference TRBV5-4 and TRBJ2-7 for the parts outside the CDR3, the full variable domain is ETGVTQSPTHLIKTRGQQVTLRCSSQSGHNTVSWYQQALGQGPQFIFQYYREEENGRGNFPPRFSGLQFPNYSSELNVNALELDDSALYLCASSPSLTGGIYEQYFGPGTRLTVT.

There are a few counts of this clone. This rearrangement joins TRBV2 to TRBJ1-4, with D possibly matching TRBD1 (5 bases). Trimming shortened V by 6 bases and J by 5 bases, and 13 bases separated the two germline ends. Germline loops: CDR1 SNHLY, CDR2 FYNNEI. The CDR3 spans 14 residues. The CDR3 DNA reads TGTGCCAGCAGAGCCACAGGACAAAATGAAAAACTGTTTTTT. Protein product: CASRATGQNEKLFF.

The V call is TRBV3-1 (or the pseudogene TRBV3-2), the J call TRBJ1-2; D possibly corresponds to TRBD1 (5 bases). The V gene lost 1 base and the J gene lost 0 bases, with 6 bases spanning the gap. The CDR3 totals 14 residues. Germline lookup yields CDR1 LGHDT and CDR2 YNNKEL (reference sequence). This CDR3 is CASSQGGANYGYTF. The DNA of the CDR3 is TGTGCCAGCAGCCAAGGGGGGGCTAACTATGGCTACACCTTC.

This clone was recorded a few times. The genes are TRBV6-5 and TRBJ1-1; 9 bases are a match to TRBD1. Germline values: CDR1 MNHEY, CDR2 SVGAGI. V trimming: 6 bases; J trimming: 1 base; junction bases outside the gene matches: 6. The CDR3 has 15 amino acids. The CDR3 reads CASRPRTGANTEAFF. As DNA, the CDR3 is TGTGCCAGCAGACCCCGGACAGGGGCGAACACTGAAGCTTTCTTT.

The J gene is TRBJ2-5, the V gene TRBV6-5; 9 positions match TRBD1. This CDR3 spans 13 amino acids. V was pared by 2 bases and J by 6 bases, with 1 base of the junction left unmatched. CDR1 and CDR2 from the germline V gene are MNHEY and SVGAGI. The CDR3 here is CASSYDRGKTQYF. The CDR3, as DNA: TGTGCCAGCAGTTACGACAGGGGGAAGACCCAGTACTTC.

The V and J genes are TRBV10-3 and TRBJ1-6; 7 positions agree with TRBD1. Germline V lookup: CDR1 ENHRY, CDR2 SYGVKD. The CDR3 sequence is 13 residues long. The trim removed 8 bases at V and 7 bases at J, leaving 5 bases unmatched. CDR3 residues: CAIGSGQNSPLHF. CDR3 sequence (DNA): TGTGCCATCGGCTCGGGACAGAATTCACCCCTCCACTTT.

This clone showed up just a few times. V usage is TRBV3-1 (or the pseudogene TRBV3-2) and J usage is TRBJ2-2; unclear D gene. Per the germline V gene, CDR1 is LGHDT and CDR2 is YNNKEL (reference sequence). The CDR3 is made up of 15 amino acids. The V and J ends lost 1 base and 3 bases respectively, with 9 bases between them. In DNA, the CDR3 is TGTGCCAGCAGCCAAGGGGCACCGTACACCGGGGAGCTGTTTTTT. Its translation is CASSQGAPYTGELFF.

The chain uses TRBV19 and TRBJ2-1; TRBD2 agrees at 9 bases. The length of the CDR3 is 17 residues. With V trimmed by 3 bases and J by 7 bases, 13 bases remained unmatched. Germline V gene lookup returns CDR1 LNHDA and CDR2 SQIVND (reference sequence). CDR3 in DNA: TGTGCCAGTAGTATTTTAATGTCTAGCGGGATGAAAAATGAGCAGTTCTTC. Its translation is CASSILMSSGMKNEQFF.

The chain carries TRBV5-4 and TRBJ1-1; 7 bases are shared with TRBD1. Germline V CDR1 and CDR2: SGHNT, YYREEE (reference sequence). CDR3 length: 15 amino acids. V lost 4 bases to trimming and J lost 4 bases; unmatched junction nucleotides: 10. The chain's CDR3 is CASSPATGPSTEAFF. CDR3 DNA: TGTGCCAGCAGCCCTGCGACAGGGCCCAGCACTGAAGCTTTCTTT.

This chain links TRBV28 with TRBJ2-2, with no clear D. CDR3 length: 14 amino acids. Trimming left V 7 bases short and J 6 bases short, with 15 bases between. Germline CDR1 is MDHEN and CDR2 is SYDVKM. In nucleotides, the CDR3 is TGTGCCAGCACCTCACTCGGGTGGGCCGGGGAGCTGTTTTTT. This translates into CASTSLGWAGELFF.

The V call is TRBV10-1, the J call TRBJ1-2; 8 nucleotides line up with TRBD1. Germline CDR1 and CDR2: WNHNN and SYGVQD (reference sequence). The J segment lost 6 bases and the V segment lost 2 bases, leaving 2 bases of the junction unmatched. The length of the CDR3 is 13 residues. The CDR3 bases are TGCGCCAGCAGTGAGCTCAGGGGGCATGGCTACACCTTC. Protein product: CASSELRGHGYTF.

The chain is built from TRBV5-6 and TRBJ1-1, with D perhaps TRBD1 (5 bases). Germline CDR1 and CDR2: SGHDT and YYEEEE. The CDR3 is 15 amino acids. The germline V and J ends were trimmed by 4 bases and 4 bases, with 17 bases remaining between them. CDR3 amino acids: CASSPPLGEGTEAFF. CDR3 in DNA: TGTGCCAGCAGCCCCCCCTTGGGGGAGGGCACTGAAGCTTTCTTT.

The chain carries TRBV12-5 and TRBJ2-5; 8 nucleotides align to TRBD1. The CDR3 runs to 14 residues. J was trimmed by 0 bases and V by 11 bases; bases with no gene match: 8. CDR1 LGHNT and CDR2 FRNRAP come from the germline V gene. The CDR3 reads CAPGTGPYQETQYF. Here the CDR3 DNA reads TGTGCTCCAGGGACAGGACCGTACCAAGAGACCCAGTACTTC.

The chain couples TRBV11-2 to TRBJ2-7; 10 bases are a match to TRBD2. J lost 3 bases, V lost 3 bases, and 8 bases had no gene match. This CDR3 is built from 16 residues. Germline-derived CDR1 and CDR2 are SGHAT and FQNNGV. The CDR3 protein is CASSLTSGRTIYEQYF. CDR3 coding DNA: TGTGCCAGCAGCTTGACTAGCGGGCGGACCATCTACGAGCAGTACTTC.

The chain uses TRBV5-4 and TRBJ2-1, with D perhaps matching TRBD2 (6 bases). The germline V gene has CDR1 SGHNT and CDR2 YYREEE (reference sequence). V was shortened by 3 bases and J by 4 bases, with 11 bases between the two germline ends. The CDR3 totals 14 residues. The CDR3 spells CASSSGLDYNEQFF. The CDR3 DNA follows: TGTGCCAGCAGCTCGGGACTCGATTACAATGAGCAGTTCTTC.

The chain couples TRBV7-9 to TRBJ1-3, with D unresolved. This CDR3 contains 13 residues. Trimming took 5 bases from V and 0 from J, leaving 5 bases between them. Germline CDR1 and CDR2: SEHNR and FQNEAQ (reference sequence). CDR3 protein: CASSEASGNTIYF. DNA for the CDR3: TGTGCCAGCAGCGAAGCCTCTGGAAACACCATATATTTT.

V gene TRBV25-1 combines with J gene TRBJ1-1; D is perhaps TRBD1 (6 bases). From germline, CDR1 is MGHDK and CDR2 SYGVNS. V was pared by 1 base and J by 3 bases, with 12 bases between. The CDR3 consists of 15 residues. The CDR3 nucleotides read TGTGCCAGCAGTGAATTTACAGGGTGGGACACTGAAGCTTTCTTT. Amino acids: CASSEFTGWDTEAFF.

The V and J genes are TRBV5-1 and TRBJ1-1; D might be TRBD1 (5 bases). CDR1 is SGHRS and CDR2 is YFSETQ in the germline V gene. V lost 0 bases and J 8 bases, leaving 11 bases between the germline ends. The CDR3 length is 13 residues. The CDR3 nucleotides are TGCGCCAGCAGCTTGGGAACCCAGGGCGAAGCTTTCTTT. Amino acid sequence: CASSLGTQGEAFF.

This chain uses TRBV14 with TRBJ2-1; tentative D call: TRBD2 (7 bases). With 0 bases removed from V and 7 bases from J, the gap between germline ends came to 19 bases. Per the germline V gene, CDR1 is SGHDN and CDR2 is FVKESK. This CDR3 region has 17 residues. The CDR3 sequence is CASSQDKGGYVENEQFF. The CDR3 region has the DNA TGTGCCAGCAGCCAAGATAAGGGGGGGTACGTTGAGAATGAGCAGTTCTTC.

The chain links TRBV6-1 to TRBJ1-1; D gene ambiguous. This CDR3 has 14 residues. In germline, CDR1 is MNHNS, CDR2 SASEGT. Trimming took 3 bases from V and 1 from J, leaving 9 bases between them. CDR3 in DNA: TGTGCCAGCAGTGAGAGGGTTGCGAACACTGAAGCTTTCTTT. The encoded protein is CASSERVANTEAFF.

The CDR3 DNA sequence: TGTGCCAGCAGCCACCCTACCCTTGAGGAGACCCAGTACTTC. Translating gives CASSHPTLEETQYF. V gene TRBV3-1 (or the pseudogene TRBV3-2) combines with J gene TRBJ2-5; no clear D gene. V was shortened by 3 bases and J by 5 bases, with 13 bases between the two germline ends. This CDR3 contains 14 residues. Germline CDR1 LGHDT, CDR2 YNNKEL (reference sequence).